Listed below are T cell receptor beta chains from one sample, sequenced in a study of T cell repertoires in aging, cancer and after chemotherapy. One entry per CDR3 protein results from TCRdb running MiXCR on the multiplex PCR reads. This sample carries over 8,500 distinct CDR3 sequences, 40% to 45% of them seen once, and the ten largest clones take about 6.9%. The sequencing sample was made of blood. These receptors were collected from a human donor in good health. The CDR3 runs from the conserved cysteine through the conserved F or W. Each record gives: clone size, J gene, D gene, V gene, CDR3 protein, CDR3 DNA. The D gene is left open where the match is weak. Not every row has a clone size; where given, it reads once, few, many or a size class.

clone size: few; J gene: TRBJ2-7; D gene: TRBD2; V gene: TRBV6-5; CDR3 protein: CASHPSGGTYEQYF; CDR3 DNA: TGTGCCAGCCATCCTAGCGGGGGGACCTACGAGCAGTACTTC
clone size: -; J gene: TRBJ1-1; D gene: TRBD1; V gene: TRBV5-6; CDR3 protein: CASTKRDRGQHTEAFF; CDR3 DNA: TGTGCCAGCACTAAAAGGGACAGGGGCCAGCACACTGAAGCTTTCTTT
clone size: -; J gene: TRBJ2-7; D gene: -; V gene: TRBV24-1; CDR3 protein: CATEPGHDPYEQYF; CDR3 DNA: TGTGCCACCGAACCGGGACACGACCCCTACGAGCAGTACTTC
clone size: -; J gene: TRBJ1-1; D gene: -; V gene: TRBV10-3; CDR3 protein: CAISEWENTEAFF; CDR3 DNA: TGTGCCATCAGTGAGTGGGAGAACACTGAAGCTTTCTTT
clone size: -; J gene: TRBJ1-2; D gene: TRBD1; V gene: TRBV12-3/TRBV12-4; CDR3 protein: CASSSPLLTGLYGYTF; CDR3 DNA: TGTGCCAGCAGTTCCCCTCTTCTGACAGGGCTCTATGGCTACACCTTC
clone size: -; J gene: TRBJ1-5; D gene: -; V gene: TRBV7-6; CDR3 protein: CASSLGDGHQPQHF; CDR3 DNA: TGTGCCAGCAGCTTAGGTGACGGACATCAGCCCCAGCATTTT
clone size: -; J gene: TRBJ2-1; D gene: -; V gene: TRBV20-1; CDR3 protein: CSARGDRYNEQFF; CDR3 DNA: TGCAGTGCTAGAGGTGACAGATACAATGAGCAGTTCTTC
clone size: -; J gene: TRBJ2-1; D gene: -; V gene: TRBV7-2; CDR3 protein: CASRGRTEQQFF; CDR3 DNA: TGTGCCAGCAGAGGAAGGACTGAGCAGCAGTTCTTC
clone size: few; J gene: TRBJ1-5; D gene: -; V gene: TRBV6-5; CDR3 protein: CAASGKNGNQPQHF; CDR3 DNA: TGTGCCGCCTCTGGGAAAAACGGCAATCAGCCCCAGCATTTT
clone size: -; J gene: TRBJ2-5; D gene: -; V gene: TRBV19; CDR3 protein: CASSVWSQGETQYF; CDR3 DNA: TGTGCCAGTAGCGTATGGTCACAGGGAGAGACCCAGTACTTC
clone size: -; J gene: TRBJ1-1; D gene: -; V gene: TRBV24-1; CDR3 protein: CAVKGQLNTEAFF; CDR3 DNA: TGTGCCGTGAAGGGCCAGCTGAACACTGAAGCTTTCTTT
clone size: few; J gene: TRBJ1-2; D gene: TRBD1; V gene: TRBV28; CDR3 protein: CASSLLDRDGYTF; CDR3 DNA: TGTGCCAGCAGTTTACTGGACAGGGATGGCTACACCTTC
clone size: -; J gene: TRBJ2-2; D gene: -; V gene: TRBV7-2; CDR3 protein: CASSLLENTGELFF; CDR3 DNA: TGTGCCAGCAGCTTGCTCGAGAACACCGGGGAGCTGTTTTTT
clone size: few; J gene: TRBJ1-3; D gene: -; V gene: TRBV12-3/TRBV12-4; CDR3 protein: CASSPGDVRNTIYF; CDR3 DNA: TGTGCCAGCAGCCCAGGGGATGTTCGAAACACCATATATTTT
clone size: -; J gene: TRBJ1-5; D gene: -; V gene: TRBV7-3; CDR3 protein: CASSLSPVNQPQHF; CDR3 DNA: TGTGCCAGCAGCTTAAGTCCAGTCAATCAGCCCCAGCATTTT
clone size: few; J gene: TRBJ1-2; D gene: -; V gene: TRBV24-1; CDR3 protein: CATSGGASSNYGYTF; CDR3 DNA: TGTGCCACCAGTGGGGGGGCCAGCTCAAACTATGGCTACACCTTC
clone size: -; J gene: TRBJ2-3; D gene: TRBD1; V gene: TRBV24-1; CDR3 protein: CATSDLGTGGTDTQYF; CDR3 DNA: TGTGCCACCAGTGATTTGGGGACAGGGGGCACAGATACGCAGTATTTT
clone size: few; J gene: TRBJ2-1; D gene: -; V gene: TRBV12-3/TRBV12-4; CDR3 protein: CASSLARYNEQFF; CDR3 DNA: TGTGCCAGCAGTTTGGCCAGGTACAATGAGCAGTTCTTC
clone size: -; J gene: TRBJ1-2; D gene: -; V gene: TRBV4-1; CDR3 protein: CASRKTDLYGYTF; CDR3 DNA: TGCGCCAGCCGAAAGACAGACCTATATGGCTACACCTTC
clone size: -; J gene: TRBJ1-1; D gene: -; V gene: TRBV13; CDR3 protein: CASTLQGWTEREAFF; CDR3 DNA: TGTGCCAGCACCCTACAAGGCTGGACAGAACGTGAAGCTTTCTTT
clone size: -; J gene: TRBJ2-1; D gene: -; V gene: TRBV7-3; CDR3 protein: CASSLDLVSYNEQFF; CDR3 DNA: TGTGCCAGCAGCTTAGATCTAGTTTCCTACAATGAGCAGTTCTTC
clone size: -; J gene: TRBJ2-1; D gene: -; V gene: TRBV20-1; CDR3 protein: CSARDPGNEQFF; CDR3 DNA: TGCAGTGCTAGAGATCCCGGGAATGAGCAGTTCTTC
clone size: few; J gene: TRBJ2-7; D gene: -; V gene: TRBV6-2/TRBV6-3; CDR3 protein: CASRDRGYEQYF; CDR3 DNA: TGTGCCAGCAGGGACCGAGGCTACGAGCAGTACTTC
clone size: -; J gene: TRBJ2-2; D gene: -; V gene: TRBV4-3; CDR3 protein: CASSQVGRPLDVTGELFF; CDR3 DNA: TGCGCCAGCAGCCAAGTAGGGCGACCGCTGGATGTCACCGGGGAGCTGTTTTTT
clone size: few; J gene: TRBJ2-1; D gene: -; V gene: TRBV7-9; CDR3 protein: CASSLVEQFF; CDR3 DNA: TGTGCCAGCAGCTTGGTGGAGCAGTTCTTC
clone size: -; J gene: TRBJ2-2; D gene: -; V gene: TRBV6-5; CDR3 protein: CASSYSLQGAGELFF; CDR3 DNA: TGTGCCAGCAGTTACTCGTTACAGGGCGCCGGGGAGCTGTTTTTT
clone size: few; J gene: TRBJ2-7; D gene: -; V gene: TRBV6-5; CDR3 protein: CASRRPEADNEQYF; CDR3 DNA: TGTGCCAGCAGGCGCCCTGAGGCCGATAACGAGCAGTACTTC
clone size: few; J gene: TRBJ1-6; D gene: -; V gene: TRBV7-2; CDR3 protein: CASSLESPLHF; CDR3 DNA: TGTGCCAGCAGCTTGGAGTCACCCCTCCACTTT
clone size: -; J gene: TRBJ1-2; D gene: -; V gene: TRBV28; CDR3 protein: CASSSPRGADYGYTF; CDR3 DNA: TGTGCCAGCTCCTCTCCTCGGGGGGCAGATTATGGCTACACCTTC
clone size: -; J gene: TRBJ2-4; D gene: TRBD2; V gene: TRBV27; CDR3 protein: CASSTLREVSRGIQYF; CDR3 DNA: TGTGCCAGCAGCACCTTGCGGGAGGTGTCTAGGGGAATTCAGTACTTC
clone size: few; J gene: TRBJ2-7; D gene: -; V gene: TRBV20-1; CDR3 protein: CSAQWSYEQYF; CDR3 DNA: TGCAGTGCTCAATGGAGTTACGAGCAGTACTTC
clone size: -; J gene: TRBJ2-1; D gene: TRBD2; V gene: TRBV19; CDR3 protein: CASTPGVLAVYNEQFF; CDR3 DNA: TGTGCCAGTACCCCTGGAGTTCTAGCGGTCTACAATGAGCAGTTCTTC
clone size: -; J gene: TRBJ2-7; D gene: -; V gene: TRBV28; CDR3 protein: CASTRGGTSYEQYF; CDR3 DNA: TGTGCCAGCACTCGTGGCGGCACCTCCTACGAGCAGTACTTC
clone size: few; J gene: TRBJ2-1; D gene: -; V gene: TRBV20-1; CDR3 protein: CSASGLAIEQFF; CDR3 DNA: TGCAGTGCTAGTGGGCTAGCTATTGAGCAGTTCTTC
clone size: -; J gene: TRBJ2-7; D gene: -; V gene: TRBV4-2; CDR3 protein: CASSQVVRDSSSYEQYF; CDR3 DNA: TGTGCCAGCAGCCAGGTGGTCCGGGACTCCAGCTCCTACGAGCAGTACTTC
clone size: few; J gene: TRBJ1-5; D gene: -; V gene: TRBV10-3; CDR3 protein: CAISATGGGNQPQHF; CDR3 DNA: TGTGCCATCAGCGCCACTGGTGGAGGCAATCAGCCCCAGCATTTT
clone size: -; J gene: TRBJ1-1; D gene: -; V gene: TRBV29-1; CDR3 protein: CSVLLRAEAFF; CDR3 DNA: TGCAGCGTACTTCTAAGGGCTGAAGCTTTCTTT
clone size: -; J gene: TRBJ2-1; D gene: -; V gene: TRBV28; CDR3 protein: CASSLVGTYHNEQFF; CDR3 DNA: TGTGCCAGCAGCCTGGTTGGGACATACCACAATGAGCAGTTCTTC
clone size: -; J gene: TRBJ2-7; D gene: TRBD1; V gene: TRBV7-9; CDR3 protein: CASSLTGLLIDEQYF; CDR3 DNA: TGCGCCAGCAGCTTGACAGGGTTATTAATCGACGAGCAGTACTTC
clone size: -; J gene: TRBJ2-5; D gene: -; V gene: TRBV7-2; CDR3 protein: CASVFLSPIGETQYF; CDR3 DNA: TGTGCCAGCGTCTTTCTATCTCCGATTGGGGAGACCCAGTACTTC
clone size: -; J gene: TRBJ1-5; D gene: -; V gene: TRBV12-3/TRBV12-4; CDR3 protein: CAISRGDHSNQPQHF; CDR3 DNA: TGTGCCATCAGTCGCGGAGACCATAGCAATCAGCCCCAGCATTTT
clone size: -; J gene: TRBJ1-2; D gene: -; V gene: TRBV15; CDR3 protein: CATSDPEQGPKSYGYTF; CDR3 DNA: TGTGCCACTTCCGACCCGGAACAGGGCCCTAAATCCTATGGCTACACCTTC
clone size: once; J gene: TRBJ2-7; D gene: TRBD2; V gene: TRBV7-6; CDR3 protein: CASSRGGLPYEQYF; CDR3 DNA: TGTGCCAGCAGCCGGGGGGGGCTACCCTACGAGCAGTACTTC
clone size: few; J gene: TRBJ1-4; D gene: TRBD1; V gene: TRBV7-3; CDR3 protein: CASSLTCRGMATNEKLFF; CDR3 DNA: TGTGCCAGCAGCTTAACTTGCAGGGGGATGGCAACTAATGAAAAACTGTTTTTT
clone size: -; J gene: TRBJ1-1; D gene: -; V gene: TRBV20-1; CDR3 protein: CSARGGRGLAMNTEAFF; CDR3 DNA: TGCAGTGCTAGAGGTGGCAGGGGCCTAGCCATGAACACTGAAGCTTTCTTT
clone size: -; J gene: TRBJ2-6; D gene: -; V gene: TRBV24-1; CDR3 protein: CATSAQGGSGANVLTF; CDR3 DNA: TGTGCCACCAGTGCCCAAGGGGGTTCTGGGGCCAACGTCCTGACTTTC
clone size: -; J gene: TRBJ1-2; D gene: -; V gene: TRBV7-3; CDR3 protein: CASSLKGGNYGYTF; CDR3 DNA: TGTGCCAGCAGCTTGAAGGGGGGTAACTATGGCTACACCTTC
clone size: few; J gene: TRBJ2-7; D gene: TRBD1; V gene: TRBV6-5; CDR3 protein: CASIPGQGWNEQYF; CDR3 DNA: TGTGCCAGCATTCCGGGACAGGGTTGGAACGAGCAGTACTTC
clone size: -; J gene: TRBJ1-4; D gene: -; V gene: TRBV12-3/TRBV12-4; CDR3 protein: CASRGAGREKLFF; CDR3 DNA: TGTGCCAGCAGGGGGGCAGGGAGGGAAAAACTGTTTTTT
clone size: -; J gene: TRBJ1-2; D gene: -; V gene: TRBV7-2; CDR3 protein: CASSSGTMGGYTF; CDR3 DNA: TGTGCCAGCAGCTCCGGGACTATGGGTGGCTACACCTTC
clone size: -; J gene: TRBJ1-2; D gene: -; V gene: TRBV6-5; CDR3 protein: CASRRLESNYGYTF; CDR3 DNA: TGTGCCAGCAGGAGGTTGGAGTCTAACTATGGCTACACCTTC
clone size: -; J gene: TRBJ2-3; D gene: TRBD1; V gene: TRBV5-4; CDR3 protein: CASSPDRGRTDTQYF; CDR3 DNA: TGTGCCAGCAGCCCGGACAGGGGACGGACAGATACGCAGTATTTT
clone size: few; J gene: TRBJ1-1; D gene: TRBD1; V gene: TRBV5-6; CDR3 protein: CASSLHGTGGEEQNTEAFF; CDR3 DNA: TGTGCCAGCAGCTTGCATGGGACAGGGGGCGAGGAACAGAACACTGAAGCTTTCTTT